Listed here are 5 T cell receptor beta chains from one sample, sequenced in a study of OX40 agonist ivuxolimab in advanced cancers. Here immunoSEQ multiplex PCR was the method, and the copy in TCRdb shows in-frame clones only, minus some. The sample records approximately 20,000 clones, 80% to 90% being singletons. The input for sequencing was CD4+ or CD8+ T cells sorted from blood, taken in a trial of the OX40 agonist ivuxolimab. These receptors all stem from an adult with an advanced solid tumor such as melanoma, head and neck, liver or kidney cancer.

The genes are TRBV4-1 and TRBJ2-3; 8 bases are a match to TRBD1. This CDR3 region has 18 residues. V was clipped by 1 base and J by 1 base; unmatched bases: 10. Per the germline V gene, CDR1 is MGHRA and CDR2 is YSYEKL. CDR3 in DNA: TGCGCCAGCAGCCAAGGCAGGGGGCGCGGGTTGGGCACAGATACGCAGTATTTT. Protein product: CASSQGRGRGLGTDTQYF.

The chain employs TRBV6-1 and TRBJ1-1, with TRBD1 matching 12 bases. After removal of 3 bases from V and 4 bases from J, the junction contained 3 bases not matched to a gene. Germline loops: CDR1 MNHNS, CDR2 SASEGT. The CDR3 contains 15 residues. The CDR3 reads CASSEMGQGATEAFF. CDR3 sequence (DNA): TGTGCCAGCAGTGAGATGGGACAGGGGGCCACTGAAGCTTTCTTT.

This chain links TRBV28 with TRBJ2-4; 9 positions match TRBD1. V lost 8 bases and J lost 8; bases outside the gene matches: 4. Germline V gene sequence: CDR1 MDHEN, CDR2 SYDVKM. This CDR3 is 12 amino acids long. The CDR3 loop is CASGQGRHIQYF. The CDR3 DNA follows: TGTGCCAGCGGACAGGGGAGGCACATTCAGTACTTC.

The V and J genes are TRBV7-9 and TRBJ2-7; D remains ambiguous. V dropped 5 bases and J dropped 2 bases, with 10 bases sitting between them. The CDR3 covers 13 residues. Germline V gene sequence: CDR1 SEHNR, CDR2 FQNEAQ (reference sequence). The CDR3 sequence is CASSPDAAYEQYF. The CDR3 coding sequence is TGTGCCAGCAGCCCGGACGCGGCCTACGAGCAGTACTTC.

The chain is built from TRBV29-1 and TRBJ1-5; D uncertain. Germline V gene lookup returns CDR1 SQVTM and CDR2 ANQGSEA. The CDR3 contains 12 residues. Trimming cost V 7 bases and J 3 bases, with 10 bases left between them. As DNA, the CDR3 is TGCAGCGCAGGCCTCCCCAATCAGCCCCAGCATTTT. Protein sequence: CSAGLPNQPQHF. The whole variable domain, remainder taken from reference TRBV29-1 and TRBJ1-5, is SAVISQKPSRDICQRGTSLTIQCQVDSQVTMMFWYRQQPGQSLTLIATANQGSEATYESGFVIDKFPISRPNLTFSTLTVSNMSPEDSSIYLCSAGLPNQPQHFGDGTRLSIL.